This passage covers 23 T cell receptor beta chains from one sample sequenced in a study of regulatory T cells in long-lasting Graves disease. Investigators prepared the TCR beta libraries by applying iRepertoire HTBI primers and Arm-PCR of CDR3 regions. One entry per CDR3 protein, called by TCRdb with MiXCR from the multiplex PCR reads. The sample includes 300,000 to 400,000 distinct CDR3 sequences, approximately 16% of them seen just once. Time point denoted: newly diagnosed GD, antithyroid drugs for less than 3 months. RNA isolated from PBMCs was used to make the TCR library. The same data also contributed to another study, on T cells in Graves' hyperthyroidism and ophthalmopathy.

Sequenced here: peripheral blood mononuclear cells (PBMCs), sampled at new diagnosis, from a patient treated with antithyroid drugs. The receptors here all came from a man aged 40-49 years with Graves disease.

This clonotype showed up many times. The CDR3 bases are TGCAGTGCGAAGAAGACAGGGGCTAAAAACATTCAGTACTTC. It codes for CSAKKTGAKNIQYF. The V and J genes are TRBV20-1 and TRBJ2-4; 8 bases align to TRBD1. This CDR3 contains 14 residues. V lost 6 bases to trimming and J lost 4 bases; unmatched junction nucleotides: 8. CDR1 is DFQATT, CDR2 SNEGSKA, per germline (reference sequence).

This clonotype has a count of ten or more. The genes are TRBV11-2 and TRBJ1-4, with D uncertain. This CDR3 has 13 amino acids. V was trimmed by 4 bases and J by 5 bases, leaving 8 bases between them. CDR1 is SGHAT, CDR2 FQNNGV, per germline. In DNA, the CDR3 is TGTGCCAGCAGCTATACATCAAATGAAAAACTGTTTTTT. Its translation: CASSYTSNEKLFF.

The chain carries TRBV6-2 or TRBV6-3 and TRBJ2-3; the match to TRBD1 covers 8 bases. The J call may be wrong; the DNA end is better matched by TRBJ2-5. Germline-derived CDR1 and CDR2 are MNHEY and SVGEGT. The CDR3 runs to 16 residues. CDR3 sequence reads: CASSRNLWTGSETQYF. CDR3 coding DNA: TGTGCCAGCAGCCGAAACCTCTGGACAGGGTCAGAGACCCAGTACTTC.

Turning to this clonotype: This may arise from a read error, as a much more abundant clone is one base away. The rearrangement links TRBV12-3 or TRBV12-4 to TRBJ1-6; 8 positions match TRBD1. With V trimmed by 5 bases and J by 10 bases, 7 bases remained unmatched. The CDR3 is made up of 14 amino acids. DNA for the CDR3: TGTGCCAGCAGTAGGACAGGGATATCGTCACCCCTCCACTTT. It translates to CASSRTGISSPLHF.

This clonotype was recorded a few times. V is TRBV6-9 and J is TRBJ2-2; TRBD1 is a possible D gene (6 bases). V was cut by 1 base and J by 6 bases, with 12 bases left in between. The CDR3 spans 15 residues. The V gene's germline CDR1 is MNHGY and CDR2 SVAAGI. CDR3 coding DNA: TGTGCCAGCAGTTATTACTACAACAGGGCCGGGGAGCTGTTTTTT. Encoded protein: CASSYYYNRAGELFF.

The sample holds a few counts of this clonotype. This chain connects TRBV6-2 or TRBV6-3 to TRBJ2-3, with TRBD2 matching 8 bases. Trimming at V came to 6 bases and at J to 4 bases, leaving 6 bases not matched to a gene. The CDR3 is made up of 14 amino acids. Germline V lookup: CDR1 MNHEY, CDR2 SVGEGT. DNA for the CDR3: TGTGCCAGCAGCGCAGGACTAGCACCAGATACGCAGTATTTT. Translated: CASSAGLAPDTQYF.

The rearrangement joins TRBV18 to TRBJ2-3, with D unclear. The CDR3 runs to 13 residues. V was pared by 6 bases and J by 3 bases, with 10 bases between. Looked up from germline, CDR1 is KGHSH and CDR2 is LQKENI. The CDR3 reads CASSVGMTDTQYF. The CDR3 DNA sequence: TGTGCCAGCTCGGTGGGAATGACAGATACGCAGTATTTT. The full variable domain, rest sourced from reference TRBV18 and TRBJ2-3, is NAGVMQNPRHLVRRRGQEARLRCSPMKGHSHVYWYRQLPEEGLKFMVYLQKENIIDESGMPKERFSAEFPKEGPSILRIQQVVRGDSAAYFCASSVGMTDTQYFGPGTRLTVL.

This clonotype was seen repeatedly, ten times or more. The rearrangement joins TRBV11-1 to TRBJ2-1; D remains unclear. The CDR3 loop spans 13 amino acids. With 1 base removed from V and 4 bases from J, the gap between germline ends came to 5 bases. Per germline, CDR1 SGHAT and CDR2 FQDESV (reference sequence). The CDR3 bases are TGTGCCAGCAGCTTAGGGGAATACAATGAGCAGTTCTTC. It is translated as CASSLGEYNEQFF.

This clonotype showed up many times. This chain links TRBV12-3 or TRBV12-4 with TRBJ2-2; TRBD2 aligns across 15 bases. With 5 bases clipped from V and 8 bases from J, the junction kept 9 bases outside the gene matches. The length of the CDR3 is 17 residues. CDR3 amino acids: CASSPRTSGGAKGELFF. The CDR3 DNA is TGTGCCAGCAGTCCCCGGACTAGCGGGGGGGCCAAAGGGGAGCTGTTTTTT.

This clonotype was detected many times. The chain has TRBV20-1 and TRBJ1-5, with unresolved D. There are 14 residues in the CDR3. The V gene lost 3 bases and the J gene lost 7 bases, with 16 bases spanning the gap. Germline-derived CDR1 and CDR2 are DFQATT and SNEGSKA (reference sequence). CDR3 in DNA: TGCAGTGCTAGTGTAGGTTCGGTGGCCCAGCCCCAGCATTTT. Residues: CSASVGSVAQPQHF.

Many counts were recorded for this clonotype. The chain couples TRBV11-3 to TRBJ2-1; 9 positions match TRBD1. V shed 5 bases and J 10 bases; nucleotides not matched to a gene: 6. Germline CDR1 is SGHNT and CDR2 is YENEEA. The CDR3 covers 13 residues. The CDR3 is CASSHGTGLEQFF. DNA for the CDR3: TGTGCCAGCAGCCACGGGACAGGGCTGGAGCAGTTCTTC.

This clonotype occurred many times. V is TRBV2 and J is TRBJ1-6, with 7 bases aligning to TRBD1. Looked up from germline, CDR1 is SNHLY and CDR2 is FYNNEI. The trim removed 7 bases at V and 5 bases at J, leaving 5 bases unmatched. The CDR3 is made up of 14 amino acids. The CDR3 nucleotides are TGTGCCAGCAAGAGGGGACAGCATAATTCACCCCTCCACTTT. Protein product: CASKRGQHNSPLHF.

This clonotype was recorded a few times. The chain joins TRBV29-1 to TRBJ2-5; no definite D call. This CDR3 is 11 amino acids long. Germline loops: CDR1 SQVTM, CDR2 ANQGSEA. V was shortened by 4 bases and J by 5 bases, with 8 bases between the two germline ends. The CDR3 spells CSVGLTETQYF. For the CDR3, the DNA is TGCAGCGTTGGGTTAACCGAGACCCAGTACTTC.

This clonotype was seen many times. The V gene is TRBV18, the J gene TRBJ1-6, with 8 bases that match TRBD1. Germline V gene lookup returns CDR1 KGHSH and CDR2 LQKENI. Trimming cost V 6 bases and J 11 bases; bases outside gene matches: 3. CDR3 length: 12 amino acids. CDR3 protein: CASSTGAAPLHF. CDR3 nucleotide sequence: TGTGCCAGCTCGACAGGGGCGGCACCCCTCCACTTT.

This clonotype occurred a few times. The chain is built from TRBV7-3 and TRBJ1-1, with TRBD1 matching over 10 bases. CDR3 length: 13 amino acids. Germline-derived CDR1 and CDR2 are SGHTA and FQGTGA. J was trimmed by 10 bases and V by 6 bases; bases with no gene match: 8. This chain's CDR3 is CASSSGTGVGAFF. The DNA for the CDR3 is TGTGCCAGCAGTTCCGGGACAGGGGTCGGAGCTTTCTTT. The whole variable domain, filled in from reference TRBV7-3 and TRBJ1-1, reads GAGVSQTPSNKVTEKGKYVELRCDPISGHTALYWYRQSLGQGPEFLIYFQGTGAADDSGLPNDRFFAVRPEGSVSTLKIQRTERGDSAVYLCASSSGTGVGAFFGQGTRLTVV.

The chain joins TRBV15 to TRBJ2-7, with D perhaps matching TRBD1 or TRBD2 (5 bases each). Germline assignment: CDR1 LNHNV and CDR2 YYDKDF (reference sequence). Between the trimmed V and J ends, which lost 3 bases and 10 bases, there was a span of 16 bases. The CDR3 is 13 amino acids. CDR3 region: CATSSGSGTVQYF. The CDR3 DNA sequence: TGTGCCACCAGCAGCGGTTCTGGGACGGTTCAGTACTTC.

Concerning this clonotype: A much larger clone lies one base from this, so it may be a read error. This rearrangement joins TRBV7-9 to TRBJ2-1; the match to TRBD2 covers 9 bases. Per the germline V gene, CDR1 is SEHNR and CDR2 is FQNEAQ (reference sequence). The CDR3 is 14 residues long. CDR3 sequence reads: CASSRAGGRNEQLF. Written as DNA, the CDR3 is TGTGCCAGCAGCAGGGCGGGGGGGCGCAATGAGCAGCTCTTC.

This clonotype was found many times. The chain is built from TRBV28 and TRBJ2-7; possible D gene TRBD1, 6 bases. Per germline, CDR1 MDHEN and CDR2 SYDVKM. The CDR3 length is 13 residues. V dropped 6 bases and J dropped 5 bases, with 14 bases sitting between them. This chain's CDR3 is CASRPQGSNEQYF. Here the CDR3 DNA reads TGTGCCAGCAGGCCACAGGGTAGTAACGAGCAGTACTTC.

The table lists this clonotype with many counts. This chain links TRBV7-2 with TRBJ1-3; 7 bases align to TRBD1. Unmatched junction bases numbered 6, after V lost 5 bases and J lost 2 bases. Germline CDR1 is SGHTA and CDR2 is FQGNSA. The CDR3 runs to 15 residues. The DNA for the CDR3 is TGTGCCAGCAGCCAGACCACAGGGGCTGGAAACACCATATATTTT. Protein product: CASSQTTGAGNTIYF.

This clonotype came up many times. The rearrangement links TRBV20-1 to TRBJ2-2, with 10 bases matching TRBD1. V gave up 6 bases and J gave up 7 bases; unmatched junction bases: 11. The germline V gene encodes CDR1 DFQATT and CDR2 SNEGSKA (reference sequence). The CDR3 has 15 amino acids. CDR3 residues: CSAGLYGQGGGELFF. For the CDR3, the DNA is TGCAGTGCGGGACTCTACGGACAGGGGGGCGGGGAGCTGTTTTTT.

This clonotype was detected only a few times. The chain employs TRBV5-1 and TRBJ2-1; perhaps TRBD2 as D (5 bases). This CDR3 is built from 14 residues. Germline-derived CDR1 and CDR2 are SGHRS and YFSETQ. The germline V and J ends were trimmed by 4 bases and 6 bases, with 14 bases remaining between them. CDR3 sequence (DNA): TGCGCCAGCAGCCCGAGGGAGTTCCTCAATGAGCAGTTCTTC. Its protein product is CASSPREFLNEQFF.

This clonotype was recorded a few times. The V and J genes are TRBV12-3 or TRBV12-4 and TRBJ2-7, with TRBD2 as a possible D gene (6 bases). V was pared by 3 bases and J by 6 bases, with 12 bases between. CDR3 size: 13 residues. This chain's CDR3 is CASSFDRRGEQYF. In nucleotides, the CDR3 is TGTGCCAGCAGTTTTGACCGGCGGGGCGAGCAGTACTTC.

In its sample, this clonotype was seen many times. DNA of the CDR3: TGTGCCACCAGTGATTCTCGGGAGACCCAGTACTTC. It translates to CATSDSRETQYF. This chain uses TRBV24-1 with TRBJ2-5; D is uncertain. Per the germline V gene, CDR1 is KGHDR and CDR2 is SFDVKD. There are 12 residues in the CDR3. Between the trimmed V and J ends, which lost 2 bases and 5 bases, there was a span of 5 bases.